A single sample is the source of the 21 T cell receptor beta chains below, sequenced in a study of shared clonotypes between healthy human individuals (dated by TCRdb to the early 2020s). The method was the immunoSEQ multiplex PCR assay. As stored in TCRdb, this immuneACCESS dataset retains in-frame rearrangements with V and J assigned. A fraction of the clones does not appear; measured against another copy, unresolved V genes explain less than half of the discrepancy, and the remainder lacks a known reason. This sample gives 2,100,000 or so clones in total; 95% of them show up just once. The biggest ten clones account for about 0.13% of the sample. The sequencing input was naive CD4+ T cells sorted from blood. The sample's cell subset or site label, in plain terms: CD45RA+ positively selected. These TCRs come from a man between 18 and 29 years old in good health.

The CDR3, as DNA: TGTGCCAGCAGTTTAATACTAGCGGAGAAAGATACGCAGTATTTT. Its translation: CASSLILAEKDTQYF. The chain combines TRBV27 with TRBJ2-3, with 8 bases identical to TRBD2. There are 15 residues in the CDR3. The V and J ends lost 2 bases and 5 bases, in that order; junction bases with no gene match: 6. Germline assignment: CDR1 MNHEY and CDR2 SMNVEV (reference sequence).

A word on this clone: The sample holds other DNA sequences that translate to the same CDR3. This CDR3 is CASSLGGQETQYF. The CDR3 nucleotides read TGTGCCAGCAGCCTCGGGGGACAAGAGACCCAGTACTTC. The chain carries TRBV9 and TRBJ2-5, with a possible D match to TRBD2 (6 bases). CDR3 length: 13 amino acids. Trimming stripped 4 bases from V and 2 bases from J, with 9 bases between. The germline V gene has CDR1 SGDLS and CDR2 YYNGEE. Looking up the rest from reference TRBV9 and TRBJ2-5 gives the full variable domain: DSGVTQTPKHLITATGQRVTLRCSPRSGDLSVYWYQQSLDQGLQFLIQYYNGEERAKGNILERFSAQQFPDLHSELNLSSLELGDSALYFCASSLGGQETQYFGPGTRLLVL.

The chain carries TRBV2 and TRBJ2-1; tentatively, D is TRBD2 (6 bases). CDR3 size: 15 residues. The germline V and J ends were trimmed by 10 bases and 4 bases, with 20 bases remaining between them. Germline V CDR1 and CDR2: SNHLY, FYNNEI. This CDR3 reads CATATGLASYNEQFF. The CDR3 bases are TGTGCCACCGCGACGGGGCTAGCGTCTTACAATGAGCAGTTCTTC.

Here the CDR3 reads CASSPNWGKGTEAFF. As DNA, the CDR3 is TGTGCCAGCTCACCTAACTGGGGAAAGGGCACTGAAGCTTTCTTT. This sequence joins TRBV18 and TRBJ1-1; D gene unclear. The CDR3 covers 15 residues. V lost 3 bases and J lost 4, with 15 bases in between. Germline values: CDR1 KGHSH, CDR2 LQKENI.

V gene TRBV5-1 combines with J gene TRBJ2-5, with D perhaps TRBD2 (5 bases). The germline V gene encodes CDR1 SGHRS and CDR2 YFSETQ. CDR3 length: 13 residues. V lost 4 bases and J lost 3, with 10 bases in between. As DNA, the CDR3 is TGCGCCAGCAGCAAACTAGAAAAAGAGACCCAGTACTTC. Translating it yields CASSKLEKETQYF.

The J gene is TRBJ2-3, the V gene TRBV6-5; 9 positions agree with TRBD2. The CDR3 spans 15 residues. CDR1 is MNHEY and CDR2 is SVGAGI in the germline V gene. Trimming removed 4 bases from V and 4 bases from J; junction bases left unmatched: 6. The DNA of the CDR3 is TGTGCCAGCAGTTTAGCGGGAGTGGTGGCAGATACGCAGTATTTT. The encoded protein is CASSLAGVVADTQYF.

The gene calls are TRBV21-1 and TRBJ2-2; no check of the table's D call, TRBD1, against the DNA was made. TRBV21-1 is described as a pseudogene. CDR3 length: 15 residues. This CDR3 reads CASCLFPGNTGELFF. In nucleotides, the CDR3 is TGTGCCAGCTGTCTCTTCCCAGGGAACACCGGGGAGCTGTTTTTT.

This chain links TRBV7-2 with TRBJ1-3; the D is unclear. Germline V CDR1 and CDR2: SGHTA, FQGNSA. This CDR3 has 15 residues. Trimming stripped 3 bases from V and 0 bases from J, with 9 bases between. The CDR3 here is CASSFIGSSGNTIYF. The CDR3 region has the DNA TGTGCCAGCAGCTTTATCGGAAGCTCTGGAAACACCATATATTTT.

This clone occurred once. The chain recombines TRBV7-2 with TRBJ1-6; D is undetermined. This CDR3 spans 17 amino acids. Trimming took 0 bases from V and 7 from J, leaving 16 bases between them. Germline V CDR1 and CDR2: SGHTA, FQGNSA. The chain's CDR3 is CASSLAGPQASNSPLHF. The CDR3 DNA is TGTGCCAGCAGCTTAGCAGGCCCTCAGGCTTCGAATTCACCCCTCCACTTT. Full variable domain (rest looked up from reference TRBV7-2 and TRBJ1-6): GAGVSQSPSNKVTEKGKDVELRCDPISGHTALYWYRQSLGQGLEFLIYFQGNSAPDKSGLPSDRFSAERTGGSVSTLTIQRTQQEDSAVYLCASSLAGPQASNSPLHFGNGTRLTVT.

Concerning this clone itself: A junction end diverges from the germline sequence, so it may reflect a read error. J is TRBJ2-7 and V is TRBV28; 8 positions agree with TRBD2. This CDR3 has 17 residues. Germline V gives CDR1 MDHEN, CDR2 SYDVKM. The CDR3: CASSLLEERGLRAGMDF. The CDR3 bases are TGTGCCAGCAGTTTATTGGAAGAGCGGGGGCTACGAGCTGGAATGGACTTC. Supplemented by reference TRBV28 and TRBJ2-7, the full variable domain reads DVKVTQSSRYLVKRTGEKVFLECVQDMDHENMFWYRQDPGLGLRLIYFSYDVKMKEKGDIPEGYSVSREKKERFSLILESASTNQTSMYLCASSLLEERGLRAGMDFGPGTRLTVT.

The chain uses TRBV5-1 and TRBJ2-7, with D possibly matching TRBD1 (5 bases). This CDR3 region has 15 residues. V shed 4 bases and J shed 3 bases, with 17 bases lying between them. The germline V gene encodes CDR1 SGHRS and CDR2 YFSETQ. The CDR3 coding sequence is TGCGCCAGCAGCCAGGGCCGCCTAGAAATCTACGAGCAGTACTTC. Translating gives CASSQGRLEIYEQYF.

The V and J genes are TRBV9 and TRBJ2-7; 13 bases fit TRBD2. This CDR3 region has 17 residues. The germline CDR1 and CDR2 sequences are SGDLS and YYNGEE. The V and J ends lost 0 bases and 2 bases, in that order; junction bases with no gene match: 5. The DNA for the CDR3 is TGTGCCAGCAGCGTAGCTACAGGGACTAGCGGGGCCTACGAGCAGTACTTC. As protein: CASSVATGTSGAYEQYF.

The J gene is TRBJ1-1, the V gene TRBV7-2; D is undetermined. V was trimmed by 6 bases and J by 5 bases, leaving 16 bases between them. CDR3 length equals 14 residues. Germline V gives CDR1 SGHTA, CDR2 FQGNSA. The CDR3 sequence: CASRRASGSTEAFF. DNA of the CDR3: TGTGCCAGCAGGCGCGCCTCGGGGTCTACTGAAGCTTTCTTT.

The chain's CDR3 is CASSIGEASYEQYF. The CDR3 nucleotides are TGTGCCAGTAGTATAGGAGAAGCTTCCTACGAGCAGTACTTC. The chain combines TRBV19 with TRBJ2-7; no definite D call. With 1 base removed from V and 1 base from J, the gap between germline ends came to 8 bases. CDR3 length equals 14 residues. Germline values: CDR1 LNHDA, CDR2 SQIVND (reference sequence).

The V call is TRBV7-2, the J call TRBJ2-1, with D maybe TRBD2 (6 bases). Per germline, CDR1 SGHTA and CDR2 FQGNSA. V lost 2 bases to trimming and J lost 7 bases, with 9 bases between them. CDR3 length: 13 residues. The CDR3 nucleotides are TGTGCCAGCAGCTTATTACGGGGGAATGAGCAGTTCTTC. Translated, it gives CASSLLRGNEQFF.

J is TRBJ1-1 and V is TRBV5-1, with D possibly matching TRBD1 (5 bases). The CDR3 has 14 residues. V dropped 4 bases and J dropped 1 base, with 11 bases sitting between them. Germline V gene sequence: CDR1 SGHRS, CDR2 YFSETQ. The CDR3 protein is CASSPSGTNTEAFF. The CDR3, as DNA: TGCGCCAGCAGCCCCTCCGGGACGAACACTGAAGCTTTCTTT. The whole variable domain, remainder taken from reference TRBV5-1 and TRBJ1-1, is KAGVTQTPRYLIKTRGQQVTLSCSPISGHRSVSWYQQTPGQGLQFLFEYFSETQRNKGNFPGRFSGRQFSNSRSEMNVSTLELGDSALYLCASSPSGTNTEAFFGQGTRLTVV.

This clone was seen only once. For the CDR3, the DNA is TGTGCCAGCAGTATAACAGGGATGGGCAATCAGCCCCAGCATTTT. Its translation: CASSITGMGNQPQHF. The rearrangement joins TRBV28 to TRBJ1-5; a weak D match, TRBD1 (6 bases). Germline V lookup: CDR1 MDHEN, CDR2 SYDVKM. Trimming took 5 bases from V and 2 from J, leaving 13 bases between them. This CDR3 region has 15 residues.

This clone was seen just once. Additional DNA sequences in this sample encode the identical CDR3. The V call is TRBV4-3, the J call TRBJ2-7; 10 bases line up with TRBD2. The V and J ends lost 4 bases and 4 bases, in that order; junction bases with no gene match: 7. The CDR3 is made up of 15 amino acids. Looked up from germline, CDR1 is LGHNA and CDR2 is YSLEER. CDR3 amino acids: CASSLGLAESYEQYF. CDR3 sequence (DNA): TGCGCCAGCAGCCTCGGACTAGCGGAATCGTACGAGCAGTACTTC.

As DNA, the CDR3 is TGCGCCAGCAGTGCAGGGGGAGTGAGAGAGCAGTACTTC. This translates into CASSAGGVREQYF. The chain employs TRBV10-1 and TRBJ2-7, with TRBD1 matching over 7 bases. The CDR3 is made up of 13 amino acids. V was pared by 4 bases and J by 7 bases, with 7 bases of the junction left unmatched. The germline V gene encodes CDR1 WNHNN and CDR2 SYGVQD (reference sequence).

This CDR3 reads CASSYGGNGGTDTQYF. The DNA of the CDR3 is TGTGCCAGCAGTTACGGCGGTAACGGGGGAACAGATACGCAGTATTTT. This chain uses TRBV5-4 with TRBJ2-3; perhaps TRBD2 as D (6 bases). The CDR3 sequence is 16 residues long. V was shortened by 5 bases and J by 3 bases, with 19 bases between the two germline ends. Germline loops: CDR1 SGHNT, CDR2 YYREEE (reference sequence).

This clone appeared once. The chain employs TRBV5-1 and TRBJ2-1; tentatively, D is TRBD1 (5 bases). Germline assignment: CDR1 SGHRS and CDR2 YFSETQ. The ends were cut back, 1 base at V and 3 bases at J, with 11 bases in the middle. The CDR3 is 15 residues long. The CDR3 DNA follows: TGCGCCAGCAGCTTGCTGGGGCAAAGCTACAATGAGCAGTTCTTC. Translation: CASSLLGQSYNEQFF.